Reported below is one T cell receptor beta chain. The CDR3 has 13 amino acids. Germline V gene sequence: CDR1 MDHEN, CDR2 SYDVKM. Trimming removed 3 bases at V and 0 bases at J, with 3 bases between. The source of the sample is a study of OX40 agonist ivuxolimab in advanced cancers. Turning to the study itself: One patient with hepatocellular carcinoma and two with cutaneous melanoma, three in all, had partial responses.

Autoimmune disease history or systemic immunosuppression was exclusionary. Here immunoSEQ multiplex PCR was the method, and the copy in TCRdb shows in-frame clones only, minus some. The repertoire holds about 33,000 clones, with roughly nine tenths as singletons. The chain is built from TRBV28 and TRBJ1-3; D remains unclear. The sequence derives from an adult with an advanced solid tumor such as melanoma, head and neck, liver or kidney cancer. The material was CD4+ or CD8+ T cells sorted from blood, obtained in a trial of the OX40 agonist ivuxolimab. The chain's CDR3 is CASSFSSGNTIYF. For the CDR3, the DNA is TGTGCCAGCAGTTTCAGCTCTGGAAACACCATATATTTT. Filled out from reference TRBV28 and TRBJ1-3, the complete variable domain reads DVKVTQSSRYLVKRTGEKVFLECVQDMDHENMFWYRQDPGLGLRLIYFSYDVKMKEKGDIPEGYSVSREKKERFSLILESASTNQTSMYLCASSFSSGNTIYFGEGSWLTVV.